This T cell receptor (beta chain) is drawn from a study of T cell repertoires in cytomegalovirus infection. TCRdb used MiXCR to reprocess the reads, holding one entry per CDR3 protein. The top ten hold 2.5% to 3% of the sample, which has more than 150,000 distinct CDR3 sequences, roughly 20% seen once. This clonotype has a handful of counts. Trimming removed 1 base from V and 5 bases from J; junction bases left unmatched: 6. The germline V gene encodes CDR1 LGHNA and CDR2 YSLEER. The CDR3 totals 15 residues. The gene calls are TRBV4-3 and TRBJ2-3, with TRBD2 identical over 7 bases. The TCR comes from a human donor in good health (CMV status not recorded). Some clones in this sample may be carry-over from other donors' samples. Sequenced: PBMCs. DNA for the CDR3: TGCGCCAGCAGCCAAGGCAGCGGGAAAGGAGATACGCAGTATTTT. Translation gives CASSQGSGKGDTQYF.